The next 8 T cell receptor beta chains were all read from a single sample in a study of T cell responses to AZD1222 COVID-19 vaccine. The assay was immunoSEQ multiplex PCR, and TCRdb's table has in-frame clones only and misses some. The table lists 150,000 to 200,000 clones, approximately 94% of them singletons, with more than 1.5% in the top ten. The sequenced sample was peripheral blood, obtained 28 days after the second AZD1222 dose. These receptors all come from an adult who received the AZD1222 COVID-19 vaccine.

The V call is TRBV27, the J call TRBJ1-6; unclear D gene. This CDR3 has 16 residues. Germline V gene sequence: CDR1 MNHEY, CDR2 SMNVEV (reference sequence). The V gene lost 5 bases and the J gene lost 4 bases, with 15 bases spanning the gap. CDR3 sequence reads: CASSPTSTIYNSPLHF. CDR3 sequence (DNA): TGTGCCAGCAGTCCTACCAGCACAATATATAATTCACCCCTCCACTTT.

The chain has TRBV28 and TRBJ1-2; D not certain. Germline V lookup: CDR1 MDHEN, CDR2 SYDVKM. The CDR3 totals 13 residues. V lost 5 bases, J lost 3 bases, and 10 bases lay in between. The DNA for the CDR3 is TGTGCCAGCAGTCTAGGGAATCACTATGGCTACACCTTC. Its translation is CASSLGNHYGYTF.

The J gene is TRBJ1-3, the V gene TRBV24-1, with D perhaps matching TRBD1 (5 bases). Germline assignment: CDR1 KGHDR and CDR2 SFDVKD. V lost 4 bases, J lost 8 bases, and 17 bases lay in between. This CDR3 contains 15 residues. CDR3 sequence: CATSDPPGGADTIYF. DNA for the CDR3: TGTGCCACCAGTGACCCCCCGGGCGGGGCGGACACCATATATTTT.

This chain uses TRBV5-1 with TRBJ1-2; TRBD1 might be the D (6 bases). With 6 bases removed from V and 8 bases from J, the gap between germline ends came to 20 bases. The CDR3 has 14 amino acids. The germline gives CDR1 SGHRS, CDR2 YFSETQ. Here the CDR3 reads CASTESGQGYGYTF. The CDR3 region has the DNA TGCGCCAGCACCGAGTCGGGGCAGGGGTACGGCTACACCTTC.

The CDR3 spells CASSITGTDFLSPLHF. CDR3 sequence (DNA): TGTGCCAGTAGTATAACCGGGACAGATTTTCTTTCACCCCTCCACTTT. The chain carries TRBV19 and TRBJ1-6; 7 bases are a match to TRBD1. The CDR3 totals 16 residues. V dropped 2 bases and J dropped 9; count of bases not matched to a gene: 10. Germline assignment: CDR1 LNHDA and CDR2 SQIVND (reference sequence).

The CDR3 is CASRGLYASYEQYF. The CDR3 nucleotides are TGTGCCAGCAGGGGACTGTATGCTTCCTACGAGCAGTACTTC. The V gene is TRBV5-5, the J gene TRBJ2-7; maybe TRBD2 (6 bases). Between the trimmed V and J ends, which lost 5 bases and 1 base, there was a span of 13 bases. This CDR3 contains 14 residues. From germline, CDR1 is SGHKS and CDR2 YYEKEE (reference sequence).

The CDR3 loop reads CASSIVQGRGYTF. Here the CDR3 DNA reads TGTGCCAGTAGTATCGTACAGGGTAGGGGCTACACCTTC. The V gene is TRBV19, the J gene TRBJ1-2; D perhaps matches TRBD1 (6 bases). V lost 3 bases, J lost 8 bases, and 13 bases lay in between. The CDR3 is 13 amino acids. Germline V gene sequence: CDR1 LNHDA, CDR2 SQIVND (reference sequence). Drawing the rest from reference TRBV19 and TRBJ1-2, the complete variable domain is DGGITQSPKYLFRKEGQNVTLSCEQNLNHDAMYWYRQDPGQGLRLIYYSQIVNDFQKGDIAEGYSVSREKKESFPLTVTSAQKNPTAFYLCASSIVQGRGYTFGSGTRLTVV.

This sequence joins TRBV19 and TRBJ1-1; D call uncertain. Trimming left V 5 bases short and J 6 bases short, with 13 bases between. CDR1 is LNHDA and CDR2 is SQIVND in the germline V gene (reference sequence). The CDR3 loop spans 13 amino acids. CDR3 coding DNA: TGTGCCAGTAGTCCCGGGTTGGGTGCTGAAGCTTTCTTT. It translates to CASSPGLGAEAFF. The full variable domain, with the rest looked up from reference TRBV19 and TRBJ1-1, is DGGITQSPKYLFRKEGQNVTLSCEQNLNHDAMYWYRQDPGQGLRLIYYSQIVNDFQKGDIAEGYSVSREKKESFPLTVTSAQKNPTAFYLCASSPGLGAEAFFGQGTRLTVV.